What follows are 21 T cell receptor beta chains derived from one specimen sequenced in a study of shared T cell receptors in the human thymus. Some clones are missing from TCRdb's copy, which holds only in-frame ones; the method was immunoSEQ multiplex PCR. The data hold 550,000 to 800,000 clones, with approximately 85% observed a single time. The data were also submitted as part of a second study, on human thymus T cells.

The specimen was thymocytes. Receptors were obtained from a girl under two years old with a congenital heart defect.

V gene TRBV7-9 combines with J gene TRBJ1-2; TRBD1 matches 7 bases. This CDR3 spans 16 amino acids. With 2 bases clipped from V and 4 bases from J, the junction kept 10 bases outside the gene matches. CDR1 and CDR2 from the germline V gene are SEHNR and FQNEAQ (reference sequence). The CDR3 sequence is CASSLTWQGEGYGYTF. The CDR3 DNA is TGTGCCAGCAGCTTAACTTGGCAGGGGGAAGGCTATGGCTACACCTTC.

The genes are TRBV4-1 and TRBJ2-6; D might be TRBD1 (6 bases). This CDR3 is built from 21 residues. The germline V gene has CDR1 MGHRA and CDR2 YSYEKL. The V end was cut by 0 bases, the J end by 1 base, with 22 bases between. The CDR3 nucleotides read TGCGCCAGCAGCCAAGAGGGGAATTTGGGGGCGCGAGGATCTGGGGCCAACGTCCTGACTTTC. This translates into CASSQEGNLGARGSGANVLTF.

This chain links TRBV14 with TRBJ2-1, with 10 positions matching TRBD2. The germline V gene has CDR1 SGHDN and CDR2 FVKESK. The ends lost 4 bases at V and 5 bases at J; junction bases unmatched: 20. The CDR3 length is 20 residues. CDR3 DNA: TGTGCCAGCAGCCCGAATATAACTAGCGGGGCCCCAAGGGGACACAATGAGCAGTTCTTC. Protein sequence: CASSPNITSGAPRGHNEQFF.

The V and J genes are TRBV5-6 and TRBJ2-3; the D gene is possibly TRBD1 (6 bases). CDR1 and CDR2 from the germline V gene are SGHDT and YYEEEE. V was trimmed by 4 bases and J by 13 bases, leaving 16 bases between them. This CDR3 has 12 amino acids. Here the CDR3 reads CASSQGYRAEYF. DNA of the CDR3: TGTGCCAGCAGCCAGGGGTACAGGGCTGAGTATTTT. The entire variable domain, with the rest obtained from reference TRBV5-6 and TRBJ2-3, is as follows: DAGVTQSPTHLIKTRGQQVTLRCSPKSGHDTVSWYQQALGQGPQFIFQYYEEEERQRGNFPDRFSGHQFPNYSSELNVNALLLGDSALYLCASSQGYRAEYFGPGTRLTVL.

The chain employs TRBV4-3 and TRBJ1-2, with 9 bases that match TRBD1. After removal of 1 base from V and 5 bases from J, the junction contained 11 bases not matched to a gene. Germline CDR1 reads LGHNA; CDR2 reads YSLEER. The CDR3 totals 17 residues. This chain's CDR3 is CASSQGYRGRGDYGYTF. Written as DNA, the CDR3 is TGCGCCAGCAGCCAAGGTTACAGGGGGCGCGGGGATTATGGCTACACCTTC.

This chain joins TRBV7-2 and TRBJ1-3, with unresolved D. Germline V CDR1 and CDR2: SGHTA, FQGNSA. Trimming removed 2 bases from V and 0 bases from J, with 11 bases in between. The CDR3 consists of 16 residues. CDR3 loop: CASSLWRESSGNTIYF. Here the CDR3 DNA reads TGTGCCAGCAGCTTATGGAGGGAGTCCTCTGGAAACACCATATATTTT.

The CDR3 region has the DNA TGCGCCAGCAAAACAGGGGGCTCCTATAATTCACCCCTCCACTTT. Encoded protein: CASKTGGSYNSPLHF. V usage is TRBV4-1 and J usage is TRBJ1-6, with TRBD1 identical over 8 bases. Per germline, CDR1 MGHRA and CDR2 YSYEKL. The CDR3 has 15 residues. J lost 0 bases, V lost 7 bases, and 2 bases had no gene match.

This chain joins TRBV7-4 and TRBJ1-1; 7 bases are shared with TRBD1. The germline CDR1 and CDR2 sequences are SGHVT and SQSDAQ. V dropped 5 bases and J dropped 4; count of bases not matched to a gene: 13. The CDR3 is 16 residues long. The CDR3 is CASSPRTGTLTTEAFF. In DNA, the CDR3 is TGTGCCAGCAGCCCGAGGACAGGAACACTAACCACTGAAGCTTTCTTT. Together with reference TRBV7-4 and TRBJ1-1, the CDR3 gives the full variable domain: GAGVSQSPRYKVAKRGRDVALRCDSISGHVTLYWYRQTLGQGSEVLTYSQSDAQRDKSGRPSGRFSAERPERSVSTLKIQRTEQGDSAVYLCASSPRTGTLTTEAFFGQGTRLTVV.

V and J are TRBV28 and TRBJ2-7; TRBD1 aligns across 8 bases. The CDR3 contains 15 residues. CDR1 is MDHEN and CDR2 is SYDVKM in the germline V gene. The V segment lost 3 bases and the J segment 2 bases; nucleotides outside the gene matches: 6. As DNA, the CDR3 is TGTGCCAGCAGTTTGACAGGGGTCTCCCCCTACGAGCAGTACTTC. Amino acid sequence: CASSLTGVSPYEQYF. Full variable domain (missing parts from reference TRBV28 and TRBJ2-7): DVKVTQSSRYLVKRTGEKVFLECVQDMDHENMFWYRQDPGLGLRLIYFSYDVKMKEKGDIPEGYSVSREKKERFSLILESASTNQTSMYLCASSLTGVSPYEQYFGPGTRLTVT.

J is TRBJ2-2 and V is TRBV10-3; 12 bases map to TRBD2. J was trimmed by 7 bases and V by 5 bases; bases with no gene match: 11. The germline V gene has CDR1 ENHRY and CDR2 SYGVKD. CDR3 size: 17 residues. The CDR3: CAISCPLAGGLGGELFF. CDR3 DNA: TGTGCCATCAGTTGTCCCCTAGCGGGGGGGCTTGGCGGGGAGCTGTTTTTT.

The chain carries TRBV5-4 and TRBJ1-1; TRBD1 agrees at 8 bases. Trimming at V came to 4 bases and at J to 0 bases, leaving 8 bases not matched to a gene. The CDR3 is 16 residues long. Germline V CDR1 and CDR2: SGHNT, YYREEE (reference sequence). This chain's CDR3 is CASSEGQAPMNTEAFF. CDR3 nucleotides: TGTGCCAGCAGCGAGGGACAGGCGCCTATGAACACTGAAGCTTTCTTT.

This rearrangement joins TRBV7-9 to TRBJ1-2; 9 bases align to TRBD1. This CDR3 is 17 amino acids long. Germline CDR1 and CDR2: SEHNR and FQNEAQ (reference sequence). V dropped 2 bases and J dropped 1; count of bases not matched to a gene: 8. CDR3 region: CASSLWDRVWSNYGYTF. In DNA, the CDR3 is TGTGCCAGCAGCTTATGGGACAGGGTGTGGAGTAACTATGGCTACACCTTC.

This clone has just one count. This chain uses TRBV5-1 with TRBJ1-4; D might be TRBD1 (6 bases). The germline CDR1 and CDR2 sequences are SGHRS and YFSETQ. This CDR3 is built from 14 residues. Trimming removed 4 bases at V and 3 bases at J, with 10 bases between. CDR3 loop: CASSEGDANEKLFF. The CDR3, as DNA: TGCGCCAGCAGCGAGGGGGACGCTAATGAAAAACTGTTTTTT.

CDR3 sequence (DNA): TGTGCCAGCAGTTATTCCAGAACCTACGAGCAGTACTTC. This translates into CASSYSRTYEQYF. The chain links TRBV6-6 to TRBJ2-7, with D uncertain. V lost 3 bases, J lost 2 bases, and 8 bases lay in between. Per germline, CDR1 MNHNY and CDR2 SVGAGI (reference sequence). The CDR3 is 13 residues long.

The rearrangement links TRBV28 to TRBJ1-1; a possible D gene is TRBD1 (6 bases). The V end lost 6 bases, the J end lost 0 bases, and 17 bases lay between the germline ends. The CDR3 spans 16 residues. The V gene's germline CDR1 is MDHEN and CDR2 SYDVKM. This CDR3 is CASRTLIQGLNTEAFF. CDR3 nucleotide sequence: TGTGCCAGCAGGACACTAATACAGGGACTGAACACTGAAGCTTTCTTT.

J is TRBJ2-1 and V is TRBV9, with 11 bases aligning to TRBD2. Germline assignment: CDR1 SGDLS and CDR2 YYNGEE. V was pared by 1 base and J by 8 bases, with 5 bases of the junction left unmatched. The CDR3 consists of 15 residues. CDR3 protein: CASSVSSGGPDEQFF. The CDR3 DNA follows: TGTGCCAGCAGCGTATCTAGCGGGGGGCCCGATGAGCAGTTCTTC.

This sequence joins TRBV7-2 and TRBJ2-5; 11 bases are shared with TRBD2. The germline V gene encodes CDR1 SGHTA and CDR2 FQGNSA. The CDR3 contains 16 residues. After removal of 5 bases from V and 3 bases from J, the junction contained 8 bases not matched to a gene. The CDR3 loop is CASSPRLAGSKETQYF. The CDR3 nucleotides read TGTGCCAGCAGCCCCAGACTAGCGGGGTCAAAAGAGACCCAGTACTTC.

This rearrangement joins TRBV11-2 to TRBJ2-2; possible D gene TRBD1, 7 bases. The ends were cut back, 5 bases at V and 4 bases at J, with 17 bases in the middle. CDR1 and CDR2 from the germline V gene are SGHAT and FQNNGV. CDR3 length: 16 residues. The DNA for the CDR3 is TGTGCCAGCAGCAACCGAGGCAGGGGGGTCACCGGGGAGCTGTTTTTT. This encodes CASSNRGRGVTGELFF.

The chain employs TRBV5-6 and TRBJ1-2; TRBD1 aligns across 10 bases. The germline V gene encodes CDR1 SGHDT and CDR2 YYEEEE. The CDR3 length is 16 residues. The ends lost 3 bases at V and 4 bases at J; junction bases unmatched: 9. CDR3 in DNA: TGTGCCAGCAGCTGCCATCGGGACAGGGGATTCTATGGCTACACCTTC. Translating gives CASSCHRDRGFYGYTF.

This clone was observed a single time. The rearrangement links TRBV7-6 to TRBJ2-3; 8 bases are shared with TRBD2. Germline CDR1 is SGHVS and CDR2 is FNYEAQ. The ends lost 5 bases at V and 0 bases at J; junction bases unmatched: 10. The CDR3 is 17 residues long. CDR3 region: CASSPRGGVTSTDTQYF. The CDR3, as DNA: TGTGCCAGCAGCCCCCGGGGGGGTGTAACTAGCACAGATACGCAGTATTTT.

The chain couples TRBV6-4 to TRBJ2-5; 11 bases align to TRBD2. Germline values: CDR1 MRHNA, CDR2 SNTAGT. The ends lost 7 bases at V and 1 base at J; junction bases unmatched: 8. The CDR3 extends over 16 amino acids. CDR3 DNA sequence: TGTGCCAGCACTAAGCGGACTAGCGGGTTCCAAGAGACCCAGTACTTC. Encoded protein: CASTKRTSGFQETQYF.